This is a list of T cell receptor beta chains from one sample in a study of blood T cells in healthy people across ages. TCRdb independently ran MiXCR on the 5' RACE reads; one entry per CDR3 protein. The sample holds nearly 1 million distinct CDR3 sequences, roughly 47% seen once. The material sequenced was blood. These receptors all stem from an older woman in good health. The conserved cysteine and the conserved F or W are not part of the CDR3 here. For some rows the clone size is stated as once, few or many, or as a class when expanded; others skip it.

size	J	V	CDR3
-	TRBJ2-3	TRBV20-1	SAREVTDTQY
-	TRBJ1-2	TRBV4-2	ASSQELAGQFSGYT
-	TRBJ2-7	TRBV10-3	AIRQSSYEQY
-	TRBJ2-1	TRBV7-6	ASSVVKIAEQF
once	TRBJ2-5	TRBV20-1	SARAPVETRLFETQY
-	TRBJ2-6	TRBV27	ASSPRISGANVLT
few	TRBJ2-7	TRBV7-2	ASSLVSRNEQY
-	TRBJ2-1	TRBV7-2	ASSWTAYNEQF
-	TRBJ1-2	TRBV11-2	ASSLDWGQGYT
-	TRBJ2-7	TRBV7-2	ASSREPSSYEQY
-	TRBJ2-5	TRBV11-2	ASSPRLAGGQGTQY
-	TRBJ2-1	TRBV5-1	ASSFNGGRHNEQF
-	TRBJ2-7	TRBV18	ASSLLRDSSNEQY
-	TRBJ2-7	TRBV7-2	ASSIYRGTYEQY
-	TRBJ2-2	TRBV10-3	AIGQYTGELF
-	TRBJ2-5	TRBV4-2	ASSHPPRELGQETQY
many	TRBJ2-7	TRBV5-6	ASGGAYEQY
-	TRBJ1-5	TRBV21-1	ASSKGTGKSNQPQH
-	TRBJ2-1	TRBV20-1	SARDWREESYNEQF
few	TRBJ1-1	TRBV7-2	ASSFTTVGTEAF
few	TRBJ2-5	TRBV4-1	ASSQVLGSLGTQY
-	-	TRBV18	ASSPATGTYEQY
-	TRBJ2-1	TRBV13	ASSSTGYSYNEQF
-	TRBJ1-5	TRBV28	ASVPPGSNQPQH
once	TRBJ2-1	TRBV27	ASSSLQGLYEQF
few	TRBJ2-1	TRBV12-3/TRBV12-4	ASNPLGTSGNNEQF
few	TRBJ2-7	TRBV27	ASSTRDSGSVEQY
-	TRBJ2-4	TRBV4-2	ASSQERSQGAKNIQY
-	TRBJ2-7	TRBV15	ATRARAYNEQY
few	TRBJ1-2	TRBV5-1	ASSLEGRASYGYT
few	TRBJ2-3	TRBV12-3/TRBV12-4	ASSYNDAGTSVY
few	TRBJ2-7	TRBV29-1	SVRRADYEQY
few	TRBJ2-7	TRBV14	ASSRASGRGEQY
few	TRBJ2-3	TRBV7-2	ASSLVSPGQGRADTQY
-	TRBJ2-7	TRBV2	ASRPGTGGNYEQY
-	TRBJ2-3	TRBV5-6	ASSLRVSGTQY
-	TRBJ2-1	TRBV5-1	ASSLVGESYNEQF
-	TRBJ2-3	TRBV4-2	ASSPRPGTSTDTQY
-	TRBJ2-1	TRBV20-1	SARMLGESWDEQF
-	TRBJ2-7	TRBV7-9	ASSESLANEQY
-	TRBJ2-7	TRBV4-2	ASSQSSGVTYEQY
-	-	TRBV4-3	ASSQDRTSAETQY
many	TRBJ2-1	TRBV3-1	ASSRLAGASYNEQF
-	TRBJ2-7	TRBV14	ASSQALAGSSYEQY
-	TRBJ2-2	TRBV27	ASSLQPAPNTGELF
few	-	TRBV6-5	ASKTGSGEQY
-	TRBJ2-1	TRBV5-1	ASSMTSSSYNEQF